The source of this T cell receptor (beta chain) is a study of blood T cell repertoires in COVID-19. The wider study: Collection of acute and convalescent COVID-19 samples took place in the United States, Italy and Spain.

The authors' processing: Reference gene primers were amplified, and this amplification served to estimate nucleated cell counts. Produced via immunoSEQ multiplex PCR; TCRdb's table is partial and in-frame only. That table supplies the V and J calls and clone size; D and trimming were determined from the DNA. The sample includes about 99,000 clones, about four fifths of them seen just once. In this sample, this clone turned up once. The CDR3 is 13 residues long. Germline CDR1 and CDR2: WSHSY and SAAADI. V was cut by 4 bases and J by 0 bases, with 6 bases left in between. The source is a man in his 70s with active or convalescent COVID-19. The chain couples TRBV10-2 to TRBJ1-1; D remains ambiguous. Sequenced material: peripheral blood. The CDR3 protein is CASSAGVNTEAFF. The CDR3 DNA is TGCGCCAGCAGTGCTGGAGTGAACACTGAAGCTTTCTTT.